Below are 4 T cell receptor beta chains sequenced from a single sample in a study of cytomegalovirus exposure and HLA in healthy donors. TCRdb's copy holds only in-frame clones and misses some; the assay was immunoSEQ multiplex PCR. The sample includes about 300,000 clones, roughly 88% of them seen just once. Source material: PBMCs. These receptors all come from a woman aged 18-29 years in good health and CMV-seronegative.

The rearrangement joins TRBV19 to TRBJ2-1; D possibly corresponds to TRBD2 (6 bases). Trimming removed 5 bases from V and 2 bases from J, with 13 bases in between. This CDR3 is 15 amino acids long. Germline CDR1 is LNHDA and CDR2 is SQIVND (reference sequence). The CDR3 loop is CASSLTGETYNEQFF. The CDR3 DNA sequence: TGTGCCAGTAGTTTGACGGGAGAGACCTACAATGAGCAGTTCTTC.

The chain links TRBV19 to TRBJ2-7, with a tentative D call TRBD1 (6 bases). CDR1 and CDR2 (germline): LNHDA, SQIVND (reference sequence). The V end lost 9 bases, the J end lost 0 bases, and 39 bases lay between the germline ends. CDR3 size: 22 residues. In DNA, the CDR3 is TGTGCCAGACGCCCCTTGCCGTACGAAATGGGTAACAGGGCGTCTACCTCCTACGAGCAGTACTTC. It translates to CARRPLPYEMGNRASTSYEQYF.

The V call is TRBV19, the J call TRBJ1-5; D might be TRBD1 (5 bases). Trimming cost V 3 bases and J 2 bases, with 14 bases left between them. The V gene's germline CDR1 is LNHDA and CDR2 SQIVND (reference sequence). The CDR3 spans 16 residues. CDR3 bases: TGTGCCAGTAGTATCTTGTCAGGGAGGCGCAATCAGCCCCAGCATTTT. This codes for CASSILSGRRNQPQHF.

The chain carries TRBV9 and TRBJ1-1; no clear D. V lost 4 bases, J lost 3 bases, and 16 bases lay in between. This CDR3 contains 15 residues. The germline V gene encodes CDR1 SGDLS and CDR2 YYNGEE. This CDR3 reads CASSPDGATYTEAFF. DNA for the CDR3: TGTGCCAGCAGCCCAGATGGAGCGACGTACACTGAAGCTTTCTTT.